The 30 T cell receptor beta chains in this list originate from one sample, sequenced in a study of T cell repertoires in cytomegalovirus infection. TCRdb redid the calling of the reads with MiXCR, one entry per CDR3 protein. This table has roughly 190,000 distinct CDR3 sequences, roughly 9% appearing once. Sequences were obtained from PBMCs. These receptors were collected from a human donor in good health (CMV status not recorded). Some clones in this sample may be carry-over from other donors' samples.

This clonotype was detected a few times. This chain links TRBV19 with TRBJ2-2; 9 bases fit TRBD2. V gave up 5 bases and J gave up 5 bases; unmatched junction bases: 12. The V gene's germline CDR1 is LNHDA and CDR2 SQIVND (reference sequence). The CDR3 extends over 17 amino acids. The CDR3 sequence is CASSVRFAGGPTGELFF. The DNA for the CDR3 is TGTGCCAGTAGTGTCAGGTTCGCGGGAGGGCCGACCGGGGAGCTGTTTTTT.

This clonotype came up many times. The chain carries TRBV6-5 and TRBJ2-7; TRBD1 matches at 7 bases. CDR3 length equals 14 residues. Germline CDR1 reads MNHEY; CDR2 reads SVGAGI. The V gene end was trimmed by 6 bases and the J gene end by 0 bases; junction bases not matched to a gene: 5. The CDR3 here is CASRQGLSSYEQYF. As DNA, the CDR3 is TGTGCCAGCAGACAGGGGTTAAGCTCCTACGAGCAGTACTTC.

This clonotype came up a few times. The V gene is TRBV4-3, the J gene TRBJ1-6, with D unresolved. Germline CDR1 is LGHNA and CDR2 is YSLEER. The CDR3 has 13 residues. Trimming took 0 bases from V and 10 from J, leaving 7 bases between them. CDR3 nucleotides: TGCGCCAGCAGCCAAGAACGCCCCTCACCCCTCCACTTT. Amino acid sequence: CASSQERPSPLHF.

This clonotype was seen at least ten times. The chain is built from TRBV24-1 and TRBJ2-1, with 11 bases identical to TRBD1. The CDR3 runs to 15 residues. Germline lookup yields CDR1 KGHDR and CDR2 SFDVKD. V lost 4 bases, J lost 5 bases, and 3 bases stayed unmatched. The CDR3 protein is CATSELGQGDNEQFF. In DNA form, the CDR3 reads TGTGCCACCAGTGAGCTGGGACAGGGGGACAATGAGCAGTTCTTC.

There are many counts of this clonotype. The J gene is TRBJ2-7, the V gene TRBV7-2, with a tentative D call TRBD1 (6 bases). Germline-derived CDR1 and CDR2 are SGHTA and FQGNSA. Trimming took 2 bases from V and 6 from J, leaving 17 bases between them. The CDR3 spans 15 residues. CDR3 protein: CASSLPPGQSIEQYF. The CDR3 DNA sequence: TGTGCCAGCAGCTTACCTCCGGGACAATCGATCGAGCAGTACTTC.

This clonotype was counted at least ten times. The chain recombines TRBV7-2 with TRBJ1-5, with 7 nucleotides matching TRBD1. J was trimmed by 0 bases and V by 2 bases; bases with no gene match: 7. The CDR3 consists of 17 residues. Germline-derived CDR1 and CDR2 are SGHTA and FQGNSA. CDR3 sequence reads: CASSLRGRGYSNQPQHF. The CDR3 DNA reads as TGTGCCAGCAGCTTACGGGGCAGGGGGTATAGCAATCAGCCCCAGCATTTT. Full variable domain (remainder filled in from reference TRBV7-2 and TRBJ1-5): GAGVSQSPSNKVTEKGKDVELRCDPISGHTALYWYRQSLGQGLEFLIYFQGNSAPDKSGLPSDRFSAERTGGSVSTLTIQRTQQEDSAVYLCASSLRGRGYSNQPQHFGDGTRLSIL.

This chain links TRBV6-6 with TRBJ1-1, with D hard to call. V dropped 6 bases and J dropped 0 bases, with 14 bases sitting between them. The CDR3 has 15 residues. Germline V CDR1 and CDR2: MNHNY, SVGAGI (reference sequence). CDR3: CASSRTDSVNTEAFF. CDR3 DNA: TGTGCCAGCAGCCGGACGGATTCTGTGAACACTGAAGCTTTCTTT.

This clonotype was found many times. The chain joins TRBV6-2 or TRBV6-3 to TRBJ1-2, with D hard to call. This CDR3 region has 13 residues. Trimming took off 6 bases at V and 1 base at J, with 9 bases between the two ends. Germline-derived CDR1 and CDR2 are MNHEY and SVGEGT. CDR3 sequence reads: CASRLTDNYGYTF. CDR3 coding DNA: TGTGCCAGCAGATTAACAGATAACTATGGCTACACCTTC.

This clonotype was observed a few times. The chain recombines TRBV19 with TRBJ2-1, with 14 bases identical to TRBD2. CDR1 is LNHDA, CDR2 SQIVND, per germline (reference sequence). This CDR3 spans 16 amino acids. V lost 7 bases and J lost 9; bases outside the gene matches: 11. The CDR3 DNA follows: TGTGCCAGTAACTCAAGACTAGCGGGAGGGGGGGGTGAGCAGTTCTTC. Encoded protein: CASNSRLAGGGGEQFF.

The V and J genes are TRBV5-4 and TRBJ1-2, with a possible D match to TRBD1 (5 bases). Germline CDR1 and CDR2: SGHNT and YYREEE (reference sequence). The CDR3 is 14 amino acids. Trimming cost V 4 bases and J 8 bases, with 18 bases left between them. The CDR3 here is CASSPGTDSRGYTF. The CDR3 bases are TGTGCCAGCAGCCCGGGGACCGATTCGAGGGGCTACACCTTC.

This clonotype appeared a few times. The CDR3 reads CSARPPRQFSHGELFF. CDR3 sequence (DNA): TGCAGTGCTAGACCCCCCAGACAGTTCTCCCATGGGGAACTGTTTTTT. V usage is TRBV20-1 and J usage is TRBJ1-4, with D possibly being TRBD1 (5 bases). The CDR3 contains 16 residues. Germline CDR1 and CDR2: DFQATT and SNEGSKA (reference sequence). With 2 bases removed from V and 12 bases from J, the gap between germline ends came to 25 bases.

This chain connects TRBV20-1 to TRBJ1-5; D unresolved. Germline CDR1 is DFQATT and CDR2 is SNEGSKA (reference sequence). V shed 3 bases and J shed 11 bases, with 14 bases lying between them. CDR3 length: 12 residues. CDR3 nucleotides: TGCAGTGCTAGGGACCGATCGTTAGCCCAGCATTTT. It specifies CSARDRSLAQHF.

This clonotype was detected a few times. The V gene is TRBV12-3 or TRBV12-4, the J gene TRBJ1-1; TRBD1 is a possible D gene (5 bases). V was clipped by 7 bases and J by 6 bases, with 15 bases between them. CDR3 length: 13 amino acids. The CDR3 is CASNPFGDSEAFF. The CDR3 region has the DNA TGTGCCAGCAACCCCTTCGGGGACTCTGAAGCTTTCTTT.

This clonotype showed up many times. The CDR3 sequence: CASSLLPLRIYF. CDR3 bases: TGTGCCAGCAGCTTACTCCCACTCCGGATATATTTT. The chain employs TRBV7-2 and TRBJ1-3; D is unclear. Germline-derived CDR1 and CDR2 are SGHTA and FQGNSA. The V and J ends lost 2 bases and 13 bases respectively, with 12 bases between them. The CDR3 contains 12 residues. Combining the CDR3 with reference TRBV7-2 and TRBJ1-3 gives the whole variable domain GAGVSQSPSNKVTEKGKDVELRCDPISGHTALYWYRQSLGQGLEFLIYFQGNSAPDKSGLPSDRFSAERTGGSVSTLTIQRTQQEDSAVYLCASSLLPLRIYFGEGSWLTVV.

This clonotype has more than one count but fewer than ten. The chain links TRBV9 to TRBJ2-3; no firm D call. Trimming took off 3 bases at V and 9 bases at J, with 11 bases between the two ends. CDR1 is SGDLS and CDR2 is YYNGEE in the germline V gene. This CDR3 is built from 12 residues. CDR3 nucleotides: TGTGCCAGCAGCGATTACAGTGGGACGCAGTATTTT. Translation gives CASSDYSGTQYF.

Regarding this clonotype: A clone one base away is much larger, so this may be a read error. J is TRBJ2-3 and V is TRBV27; 7 positions match TRBD2. This CDR3 region has 19 residues. Germline CDR1 MNHEY, CDR2 SMNVEV (reference sequence). V was pared by 0 bases and J by 0 bases, with 12 bases of the junction left unmatched. The CDR3 is CASSLSSVGGRFSTDTQYF. The CDR3, as DNA: TGTGCCAGCAGTTTATCCTCCGTGGGAGGGCGATTTAGCACAGATACGCAGTATTTT.

This clonotype has ten or more counts. The rearrangement joins TRBV7-2 to TRBJ2-5, with 8 positions matching TRBD2. Germline lookup yields CDR1 SGHTA and CDR2 FQGNSA. The CDR3 extends over 19 amino acids. Trimming at V came to 5 bases and at J to 3 bases, leaving 20 bases not matched to a gene. The CDR3 sequence: CASSRHPMRSGGRKETQYF. In DNA form, the CDR3 reads TGTGCCAGCAGCCGACACCCAATGAGGAGCGGGGGAAGGAAAGAGACCCAGTACTTC.

In its sample, this clonotype was seen many times. The chain employs TRBV7-9 and TRBJ1-4; D possibly corresponds to TRBD1 (5 bases). Trimming pared 5 bases from V and 3 bases from J, leaving 10 bases between. In germline, CDR1 is SEHNR, CDR2 FQNEAQ (reference sequence). The CDR3 is 14 residues long. The CDR3 protein is CASSQGDANEKLFF. The CDR3 region has the DNA TGTGCCAGCAGCCAGGGTGATGCTAATGAAAAACTGTTTTTT. The full variable domain, with the rest looked up from reference TRBV7-9 and TRBJ1-4, is DTGVSQNPRHKITKRGQNVTFRCDPISEHNRLYWYRQTLGQGPEFLTYFQNEAQLEKSRLLSDRFSAERPKGSFSTLEIQRTEQGDSAMYLCASSQGDANEKLFFGSGTQLSVL.

This clonotype was detected many times. The chain recombines TRBV6-2 or TRBV6-3 with TRBJ1-5; weak D call: TRBD1 (5 bases). CDR1 is MNHEY, CDR2 SVGEGT, per germline. The V gene lost 2 bases and the J gene lost 2 bases, with 10 bases spanning the gap. The CDR3 runs 15 residues. The CDR3 DNA reads TGTGCCAGCAGTTACGTCGGGGGAGGCAATCAGCCCCAGCATTTT. Translated: CASSYVGGGNQPQHF.

This clonotype has only a few counts. The chain combines TRBV27 with TRBJ2-1; tentatively, D is TRBD1 or TRBD2 (6 bases each). V was pared by 6 bases and J by 12 bases, with 24 bases between. The length of the CDR3 is 15 residues. From germline, CDR1 is MNHEY and CDR2 SMNVEV (reference sequence). The DNA of the CDR3 is TGTGCCAGCAGCTCACGGGTCAATAGGGGGGTTGGGCAGTTCTTC. Translating gives CASSSRVNRGVGQFF.

This clonotype came up many times. The rearrangement uses TRBV7-2 and TRBJ1-2, with 8 bases matching TRBD1. Germline V CDR1 and CDR2: SGHTA, FQGNSA. This CDR3 contains 14 residues. V shed 5 bases, J shed 7 bases, and the junction held 9 bases outside the gene matches. The CDR3: CASSVDRGGSGYTF. The CDR3 DNA follows: TGTGCCAGCAGCGTAGACAGGGGAGGAAGTGGCTACACCTTC.

In its sample, this clonotype was seen a few times. The junction departs from germline at one end; a sequencing error may be responsible. The V call is TRBV4-1, the J call TRBJ2-3; possible D gene TRBD2, 5 bases. The CDR3 runs 14 residues. Per the germline V gene, CDR1 is MGHRA and CDR2 is YSYEKL. CDR3 sequence: CASSQEPGSDTQYF. CDR3 coding DNA: TGTGCCAGCAGCCAAGAACCGGGGTCAGATACGCAGTATTTT.

This clonotype was picked up a small number of times. One junction end disagrees with the germline gene, perhaps due to a read error. The chain has TRBV4-1 and TRBJ2-7; a possible D gene is TRBD2 (6 bases). Per the germline V gene, CDR1 is MGHRA and CDR2 is YSYEKL. The CDR3 runs to 14 residues. CDR3 sequence (DNA): TGTGCCAGCAGCCAAGGAGGGAGCTCCTACGAGCAGTACTTC. Its translation is CASSQGGSSYEQYF.

This clonotype was seen at least ten times. This chain uses TRBV7-6 with TRBJ2-5, with a possible D match to TRBD1 (5 bases). The germline V and J ends were trimmed by 0 bases and 5 bases, with 10 bases remaining between them. The CDR3 is 14 residues long. Germline V gene lookup returns CDR1 SGHVS and CDR2 FNYEAQ. CDR3 loop: CASSLAGQRETQYF. CDR3 sequence (DNA): TGTGCCAGCAGCTTAGCGGGGCAAAGGGAGACCCAGTACTTC. Full variable domain (rest looked up from reference TRBV7-6 and TRBJ2-5): GAGVSQSPRYKVTKRGQDVALRCDPISGHVSLYWYRQALGQGPEFLTYFNYEAQQDKSGLPNDRFSAERPEGSISTLTIQRTEQRDSAMYRCASSLAGQRETQYFGPGTRLLVL.

There are a few counts of this clonotype. CDR3 sequence (DNA): TGTGCCACCAGCAGAGAAGGGGGTCCGCCGGTGACCCAGTACTTC. Translated, it gives CATSREGGPPVTQYF. The rearrangement links TRBV15 to TRBJ2-5, with D possibly matching TRBD1 (6 bases). The V end lost 0 bases, the J end lost 7 bases, and 15 bases lay between the germline ends. This CDR3 has 15 amino acids. The germline V gene encodes CDR1 LNHNV and CDR2 YYDKDF (reference sequence).

This clonotype showed up just a few times. The chain recombines TRBV6-6 with TRBJ2-7; 7 bases are a match to TRBD2. V was pared by 4 bases and J by 6 bases, with 0 bases of the junction left unmatched. Germline CDR1 is MNHNY and CDR2 is SVGAGI (reference sequence). The CDR3 spans 11 residues. The CDR3: CASSSGGEQYF. CDR3 in DNA: TGTGCCAGCAGTTCGGGAGGCGAGCAGTACTTC.

CDR3 region: CAIRDGQSSYEQYF. In nucleotides, the CDR3 is TGTGCCATCAGGGACGGACAAAGCTCCTACGAGCAGTACTTC. V usage is TRBV10-3 and J usage is TRBJ2-7; possibly TRBD1 for D (5 bases). The CDR3 covers 14 residues. Germline CDR1 is ENHRY and CDR2 is SYGVKD. V lost 6 bases, J lost 0 bases, and 12 bases lay in between.

This clonotype was observed many times. This chain uses TRBV11-2 with TRBJ2-5, with 12 bases aligning to TRBD1. The germline V gene encodes CDR1 SGHAT and CDR2 FQNNGV. CDR3 size: 16 residues. The trim removed 5 bases at V and 5 bases at J, leaving 9 bases unmatched. CDR3 sequence reads: CASSPRDRGREETQYF. The CDR3 nucleotides read TGTGCCAGCAGCCCTCGGGACAGGGGGCGTGAGGAGACCCAGTACTTC.

V gene TRBV7-8 combines with J gene TRBJ2-1, with a possible D match to TRBD1 (5 bases). This CDR3 is built from 17 residues. V lost 11 bases and J 8 bases, leaving 31 bases between the germline ends. Germline-derived CDR1 and CDR2 are SGHVS and FQNEAQ. CDR3 nucleotide sequence: TGTGCCCGAAGCTTAGAGTCGCAGGGCAGACCCCTGCATGAGCAGTTCTTC. It is translated as CARSLESQGRPLHEQFF.

This clonotype was counted only a few times. An end of the junction does not agree with germline; a read error may underlie this. The chain recombines TRBV18 with TRBJ2-5; D is ambiguous. Germline loops: CDR1 KGHSH, CDR2 LQKENI. The CDR3 spans 13 residues. In nucleotides, the CDR3 is TGTGCCAGCTCATCACCTTTCCAAGAGACCCAGTACTTC. This codes for CASSSPFQETQYF. The variable domain in full, completed from reference TRBV18 and TRBJ2-5, reads NAGVMQNPRHLVRRRGQEARLRCSPMKGHSHVYWYRQLPEEGLKFMVYLQKENIIDESGMPKERFSAEFPKEGPSILRIQQVVRGDSAAYFCASSSPFQETQYFGPGTRLLVL.